This note documents a single T cell receptor (beta chain) sequence. TCRdb keeps only in-frame clones here, not all; method: immunoSEQ multiplex PCR. The table shows under 500,000 clones, with 87% occurring only once. Clinical history as reported by participants underpinned cohort assignment. This record belongs to a study of blood T cell repertoires in COVID-19. Study as a whole: Italy, Spain and the United States were the sources of the convalescent and acute COVID-19 samples.

V gave up 2 bases and J gave up 3 bases, with 13 bases separating them. The CDR3 covers 15 residues. CDR1 and CDR2 from the germline V gene are MNHEY and SVGAGI. The TCR sequence derives from a woman younger than 30 with acute COVID-19. The sequencing input was PBMCs or T cells enriched from blood (not recorded which). The V gene is TRBV6-5, the J gene TRBJ1-1; no reliable D call. CDR3 loop: CASSYRANLDTEAFF. For the CDR3, the DNA is TGTGCCAGCAGTTACAGAGCTAACCTCGACACTGAAGCTTTCTTT.